This TCR beta chain was sequenced for a study of T cell repertoires in cytomegalovirus infection. Study summary: Matching HLA type and CMV infection were both indicated by public TCR beta signatures.

This clonotype was recorded many times. Its antigen is unidentified. V lost 4 bases to trimming and J lost 7 bases; unmatched junction nucleotides: 9. This CDR3 is built from 15 residues. The V gene's germline CDR1 is LGHNA and CDR2 YSLEER. The study's findings and limits: Ex vivo responses were dominated by HLA-C-restricted CMV-specific TCR beta clonotypes. CMV carriers with the relevant HLA were identified by cumulative public TCR beta family frequency.

TCRdb processed the reads anew with MiXCR; each CDR3 protein has one entry. This sample has approximately 180,000 distinct CDR3 sequences, with nearly 9.5% found just once. The clonotype comes from a human donor in good health (CMV status not recorded). Some clones in this sample may be carry-over from other donors' samples. Sample: PBMCs. The V call is TRBV4-3, the J call TRBJ1-4; 7 bases are shared with TRBD1. The CDR3 is CASSPRTGRGEKLFF. CDR3 bases: TGCGCCAGCAGCCCTAGGACAGGCCGGGGTGAAAAACTGTTTTTT.